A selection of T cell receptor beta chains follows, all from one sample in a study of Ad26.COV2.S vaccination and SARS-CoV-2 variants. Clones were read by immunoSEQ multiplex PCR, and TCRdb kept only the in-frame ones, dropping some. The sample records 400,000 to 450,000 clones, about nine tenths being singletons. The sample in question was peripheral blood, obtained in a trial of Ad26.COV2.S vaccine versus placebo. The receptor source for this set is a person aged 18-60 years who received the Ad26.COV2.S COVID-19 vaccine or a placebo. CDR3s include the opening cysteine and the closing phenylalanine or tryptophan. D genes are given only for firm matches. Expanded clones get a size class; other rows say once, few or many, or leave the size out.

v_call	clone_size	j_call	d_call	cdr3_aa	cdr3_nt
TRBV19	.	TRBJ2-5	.	CASSIGVQGETQYF	TGTGCCAGTAGTATAGGCGTGCAGGGGGAGACCCAGTACTTC
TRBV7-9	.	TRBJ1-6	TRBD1	CASSFSGTGESPLHF	TGTGCCAGCAGCTTCAGCGGGACAGGTGAATCACCCCTCCACTTT
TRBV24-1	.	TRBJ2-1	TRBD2	CATSDPPLPTSGDTYNEQFF	TGTGCCACCAGTGACCCCCCGCTCCCGACTAGCGGGGACACCTACAATGAGCAGTTCTTC
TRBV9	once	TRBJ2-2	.	CASSAQGWHTGELFF	TGTGCCAGCAGCGCCCAGGGTTGGCACACCGGGGAGCTGTTTTTT
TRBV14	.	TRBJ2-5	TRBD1	CASSLLTGGETQYF	TGTGCCAGCAGCCTTCTAACAGGGGGAGAGACCCAGTACTTC
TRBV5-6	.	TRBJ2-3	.	CASSRDSYTQYF	TGTGCCAGCAGCCGGGACTCCTATACGCAGTATTTT
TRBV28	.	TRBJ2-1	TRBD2	CASKPGLAFFNEQFF	TGTGCCAGCAAACCGGGACTAGCGTTTTTCAATGAGCAGTTCTTC
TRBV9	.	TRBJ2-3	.	CASSVVGGSTDTQYF	TGTGCCAGCAGCGTAGTTGGCGGTAGCACAGATACGCAGTATTTT
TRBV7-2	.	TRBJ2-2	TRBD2	CASSFGGGYTGELFF	TGTGCCAGCAGCTTCGGGGGGGGCTATACCGGGGAGCTGTTTTTT
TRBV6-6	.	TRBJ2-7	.	CASSKLASEQYF	TGTGCCAGCAGTAAGCTAGCGTCCGAGCAGTACTTC
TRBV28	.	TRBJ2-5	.	CASSRDSLQETQYF	TGTGCCAGCAGCCGGGACTCACTCCAAGAGACCCAGTACTTC
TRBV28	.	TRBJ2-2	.	CASTTLSSSTGELFF	TGTGCCAGCACTACCCTTTCTAGTAGCACCGGGGAGCTGTTTTTT
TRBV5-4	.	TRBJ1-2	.	CASSLVDTLGYTF	TGTGCCAGCAGCTTAGTCGACACGCTGGGCTACACCTTC
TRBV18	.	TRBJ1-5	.	CASSSLGGSQPQHF	TGTGCCAGCTCATCTTTGGGGGGATCTCAGCCCCAGCATTTT
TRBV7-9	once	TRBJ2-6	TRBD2	CASSTGGLAGPSGANVLTF	TGTGCCAGCAGCACCGGGGGACTAGCGGGGCCATCTGGGGCCAACGTCCTGACTTTC
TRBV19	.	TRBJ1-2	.	CASAQGYGYTF	TGTGCCAGTGCCCAAGGGTATGGCTACACCTTC
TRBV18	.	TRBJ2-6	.	CASSLSSGANVLTF	TGTGCCAGCTCGCTGAGCTCTGGGGCCAACGTCCTGACTTTC
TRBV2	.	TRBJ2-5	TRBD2	CASSGGSGSGETQYF	TGTGCCAGCAGTGGAGGTAGCGGGAGTGGAGAGACCCAGTACTTC
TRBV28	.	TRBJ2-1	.	CASSSTSARGVGDEQFF	TGTGCCAGCAGTTCCACCTCTGCTAGGGGCGTTGGGGATGAGCAGTTCTTC
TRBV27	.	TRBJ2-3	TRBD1	CASRQGRTDTQYF	TGTGCCAGCAGACAGGGGCGGACAGATACGCAGTATTTT
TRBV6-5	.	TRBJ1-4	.	CASRPGAGEKLFF	TGTGCCAGCAGACCAGGGGCGGGTGAAAAACTGTTTTTT
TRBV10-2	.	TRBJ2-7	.	CASSDIQNSYEQYF	TGCGCCAGCAGTGATATACAGAACTCCTACGAGCAGTACTTC
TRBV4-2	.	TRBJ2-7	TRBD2	CASSQDRGTSGSYEQYF	TGTGCCAGCAGCCAAGATAGAGGGACTAGCGGGAGCTACGAGCAGTACTTC